The 24 T cell receptor beta chains below were found in one sample sequenced in a study of blood T cells in healthy people across ages. The authors ran a second PCR of 7 to 11 cycles using a sample-barcoded 5' primer and a J-beta primer mix. MiXCR, applied by TCRdb to the 5' RACE reads, yields one record per CDR3 protein. Here the sample spans around 800,000 distinct CDR3 sequences, 40% to 50% being singletons. Material for sequencing was blood. These receptors all stem from a man between 60 and 75 years old in good health.

The sample holds a few counts of this clonotype. The chain combines TRBV5-1 with TRBJ1-2, with D hard to call. The germline V gene has CDR1 SGHRS and CDR2 YFSETQ. V was trimmed by 3 bases and J by 2 bases, leaving 8 bases between them. The CDR3 loop spans 13 amino acids. CDR3 amino acids: CASSSPGNYGYTF. CDR3 DNA: TGCGCCAGCAGCTCACCGGGGAACTATGGCTACACCTTC.

The V call is TRBV7-2, the J call TRBJ1-6; 9 bases line up with TRBD1. Germline V gene lookup returns CDR1 SGHTA and CDR2 FQGNSA. V lost 5 bases, J lost 8 bases, and 7 bases stayed unmatched. The CDR3 is made up of 15 amino acids. CDR3 protein: CASSTTGGEHSPLHF. The CDR3 bases are TGTGCCAGCAGCACTACAGGGGGCGAGCATTCACCCCTCCACTTT.

As for this clonotype: A read error may account for a junction end that differs from germline. This chain uses TRBV15 with TRBJ2-5, with no clear D. This CDR3 comprises 13 residues. From germline, CDR1 is LNHNV and CDR2 YYDKDF (reference sequence). Written as DNA, the CDR3 is TGTGCCACCAGCAGAGTTGCAGAAGAGGCCCAGTACTTC. Translated, it gives CATSRVAEEAQYF.

This clonotype came up many times. The chain carries TRBV4-3 and TRBJ1-2; 11 positions agree with TRBD1. This CDR3 contains 15 residues. V was clipped by 1 base and J by 8 bases; unmatched bases: 6. CDR1 and CDR2 (germline): LGHNA, YSLEER. CDR3 sequence reads: CASSQVVGTGGGYTF. In DNA form, the CDR3 reads TGCGCCAGCAGCCAAGTGGTTGGGACAGGGGGAGGCTACACCTTC.

This clonotype appeared a few times. The chain recombines TRBV19 with TRBJ1-2; 7 bases agree with TRBD1. Losses at the gene ends were 3 bases for V and 2 bases for J; bases not matched to a gene: 9. CDR1 and CDR2 (germline): LNHDA, SQIVND (reference sequence). The CDR3 runs to 16 residues. The CDR3: CASSIPGTAANYGYTF. CDR3 bases: TGTGCCAGTAGTATCCCAGGGACAGCTGCGAACTATGGCTACACCTTC.

The chain employs TRBV5-1 and TRBJ2-3, with D unclear. Germline assignment: CDR1 SGHRS and CDR2 YFSETQ. The length of the CDR3 is 13 residues. Between the trimmed V and J ends, which lost 5 bases and 0 bases, there was a span of 7 bases. CDR3 sequence reads: CASRGKSTDTQYF. As DNA, the CDR3 is TGCGCCAGCAGAGGCAAAAGCACAGATACGCAGTATTTT.

This rearrangement joins TRBV5-6 to TRBJ2-7; D unclear. The DNA end is a closer match to TRBJ2-5, so the J assignment may be wrong. The CDR3 is made up of 13 amino acids. Germline CDR1 reads SGHDT; CDR2 reads YYEEEE. In DNA form, the CDR3 reads TGTGCCAGCAGCACGGCTGCGGCAGAGACCCAGTACTTC. It encodes CASSTAAAETQYF.

In this sample, this clonotype turned up a few times. This sequence joins TRBV20-1 and TRBJ2-5; TRBD2 aligns across 9 bases. V lost 1 base and J lost 2; bases outside the gene matches: 5. Germline CDR1 is DFQATT and CDR2 is SNEGSKA (reference sequence). This CDR3 contains 15 residues. The CDR3 sequence: CSARAAGGGQETQYF. CDR3 nucleotide sequence: TGCAGTGCTAGAGCAGCGGGGGGTGGGCAAGAGACCCAGTACTTC.

This clonotype has ten or more counts. J is TRBJ2-7 and V is TRBV20-1, with a tentative D call TRBD2 (5 bases). Germline CDR1 reads DFQATT; CDR2 reads SNEGSKA (reference sequence). Trimming removed 5 bases at V and 2 bases at J, with 13 bases between. CDR3 length: 13 residues. This CDR3 reads CSARRTGTYEQYF. The CDR3 region has the DNA TGCAGTGCTCGACGGACGGGAACCTACGAGCAGTACTTC.

The sample holds many counts of this clonotype. The chain uses TRBV7-9 and TRBJ1-2; D might be TRBD1 (5 bases). CDR1 is SEHNR, CDR2 FQNEAQ, per germline (reference sequence). Deletions cut 1 base from V and 4 bases from J, with 13 bases between. The CDR3 consists of 15 residues. This chain's CDR3 is CASSLDTGTVYGYTF. DNA of the CDR3: TGTGCCAGCAGCTTAGATACCGGGACGGTCTATGGCTACACCTTC.

This clonotype was observed a few times. The chain couples TRBV27 to TRBJ1-6; D not certain. Germline loops: CDR1 MNHEY, CDR2 SMNVEV (reference sequence). This CDR3 spans 10 amino acids. The V end lost 6 bases, the J end lost 9 bases, and 3 bases lay between the germline ends. CDR3 in amino acids: CASSSSPLHF. DNA of the CDR3: TGTGCCAGCAGCTCTTCACCCCTCCACTTT.

The chain recombines TRBV20-1 with TRBJ1-1; possibly TRBD1 for D (5 bases). The ends were cut back, 4 bases at V and 6 bases at J, with 15 bases in the middle. Per the germline V gene, CDR1 is DFQATT and CDR2 is SNEGSKA (reference sequence). The CDR3 has 13 residues. CDR3 in DNA: TGCAGTGCTACCAGCGCCGGGGACTCTGAAGCTTTCTTT. This sequence encodes CSATSAGDSEAFF.

About this clonotype: A much larger clone lies a single base off, so this may be a read error. The V call is TRBV24-1, the J call TRBJ2-6, with D uncertain. V shed 7 bases and J shed 4 bases, with 13 bases lying between them. The germline V gene encodes CDR1 KGHDR and CDR2 SFDVKD. The CDR3 length is 15 residues. In DNA form, the CDR3 reads TGTGCCACCAGGGATCTCGATTCCGGGGCCAACGTCCTGACTTTC. The encoded protein is CATRDLDSGANVLTF.

The V call is TRBV2, the J call TRBJ1-2; no clear D gene. The ends were cut back, 5 bases at V and 1 base at J, with 17 bases in the middle. This CDR3 comprises 16 residues. Germline values: CDR1 SNHLY, CDR2 FYNNEI. This chain's CDR3 is CASSKGRRTDNYGYTF. In nucleotides, the CDR3 is TGTGCCAGCAGTAAAGGACGCAGAACGGATAACTATGGCTACACCTTC. Full variable domain (rest looked up from reference TRBV2 and TRBJ1-2): EPEVTQTPSHQVTQMGQEVILRCVPISNHLYFYWYRQILGQKVEFLVSFYNNEISEKSEIFDDQFSVERPDGSNFTLKIRSTKLEDSAMYFCASSKGRRTDNYGYTFGSGTRLTVV.

A remark on this clonotype: The junction departs from the called germline gene at one end, perhaps through a read error. The chain combines TRBV20-1 with TRBJ1-4; the D gene is possibly TRBD1 (5 bases). The CDR3 extends over 13 amino acids. CDR1 is DFQATT and CDR2 is SNEGSKA in the germline V gene (reference sequence). CDR3 sequence reads: CSARPTGGEKLFF. The DNA of the CDR3 is TGCAGTGCTCGACCTACCGGGGGTGAAAAGCTGTTTTTT.

V and J are TRBV20-1 and TRBJ2-1; possible D gene TRBD2, 6 bases. Germline CDR1 DFQATT, CDR2 SNEGSKA (reference sequence). V was cut by 1 base and J by 5 bases, with 9 bases left in between. CDR3 length equals 13 residues. The CDR3 loop reads CSARVAANNEQFF. The CDR3 coding sequence is TGCAGTGCTAGAGTAGCGGCGAACAATGAGCAGTTCTTC.

The rearrangement joins TRBV11-2 to TRBJ1-2; D is unresolved. V was cut by 0 bases and J by 3 bases, with 20 bases left in between. CDR1 is SGHAT, CDR2 FQNNGV, per germline. The CDR3 sequence is 18 residues long. The DNA for the CDR3 is TGTGCCAGCAGCTTAGAGGGCCTGAGACGGTCTAGTGACTATGGCTACACCTTC. As protein: CASSLEGLRRSSDYGYTF.

The chain links TRBV27 to TRBJ1-1; D remains unclear. Germline CDR1 and CDR2: MNHEY and SMNVEV (reference sequence). V was cut by 2 bases and J by 6 bases, with 10 bases left in between. The CDR3 length is 13 residues. DNA for the CDR3: TGTGCCAGCAGTTTACGTCTAAGCGCTGAAGCTTTCTTT. It is translated as CASSLRLSAEAFF.

This clonotype was picked up a small number of times. CDR3 nucleotides: TGTGCCAGCAGTCCGGGACTAGCGGGGGATGAGCAGTTCTTC. Translation: CASSPGLAGDEQFF. The chain couples TRBV7-3 to TRBJ2-1; 14 positions match TRBD2. The ends lost 6 bases at V and 8 bases at J; junction bases unmatched: 3. CDR1 and CDR2 from the germline V gene are SGHTA and FQGTGA. The CDR3 is made up of 14 amino acids.

This clonotype occurred a few times. The chain has TRBV11-2 and TRBJ2-5, with 11 bases that match TRBD1. Germline values: CDR1 SGHAT, CDR2 FQNNGV. V lost 4 bases, J lost 5 bases, and 6 bases stayed unmatched. The CDR3 spans 15 residues. The CDR3 sequence: CASSSRDRGSETQYF. The CDR3 DNA reads as TGTGCCAGCAGCTCCCGGGACAGGGGGTCGGAGACCCAGTACTTC.

This clonotype has more than one count but fewer than ten. The gene calls are TRBV7-9 and TRBJ2-1; D gene unclear. With 4 bases removed from V and 7 bases from J, the gap between germline ends came to 14 bases. The CDR3 spans 14 residues. Germline V gene data show CDR1 as SEHNR and CDR2 as FQNEAQ (reference sequence). CDR3 residues: CASSSSQSGNEQFF. The CDR3 bases are TGTGCCAGCAGCTCAAGTCAGTCTGGGAATGAGCAGTTCTTC.

This rearrangement joins TRBV7-6 to TRBJ1-6; D is undetermined. Trimming shortened V by 5 bases and J by 5 bases, and 19 bases separated the two germline ends. Germline CDR1 is SGHVS and CDR2 is FNYEAQ. The CDR3 sequence is 17 residues long. The CDR3 is CASSLTYSGRDNSPLHF. Here the CDR3 DNA reads TGTGCCAGCAGCCTAACTTATAGTGGGCGGGATAATTCACCCCTCCACTTT.

This clonotype came up a few times. The chain joins TRBV12-3 or TRBV12-4 to TRBJ2-1; 8 bases line up with TRBD1. Trimming at V came to 5 bases and at J to 3 bases, leaving 6 bases not matched to a gene. CDR3 length: 15 amino acids. This CDR3 is CASSGGQGGYNEQFF. The CDR3 nucleotides are TGTGCCAGCAGTGGTGGACAGGGCGGCTACAATGAGCAGTTCTTC.

V gene TRBV12-3 or TRBV12-4 combines with J gene TRBJ2-1; D remains ambiguous. The CDR3 consists of 12 residues. Trimming left V 6 bases short and J 5 bases short, with 8 bases between. Here the CDR3 DNA reads TGTGCCAGCAGGACACTGGACAATGAGCAGTTCTTC. Translating it yields CASRTLDNEQFF.